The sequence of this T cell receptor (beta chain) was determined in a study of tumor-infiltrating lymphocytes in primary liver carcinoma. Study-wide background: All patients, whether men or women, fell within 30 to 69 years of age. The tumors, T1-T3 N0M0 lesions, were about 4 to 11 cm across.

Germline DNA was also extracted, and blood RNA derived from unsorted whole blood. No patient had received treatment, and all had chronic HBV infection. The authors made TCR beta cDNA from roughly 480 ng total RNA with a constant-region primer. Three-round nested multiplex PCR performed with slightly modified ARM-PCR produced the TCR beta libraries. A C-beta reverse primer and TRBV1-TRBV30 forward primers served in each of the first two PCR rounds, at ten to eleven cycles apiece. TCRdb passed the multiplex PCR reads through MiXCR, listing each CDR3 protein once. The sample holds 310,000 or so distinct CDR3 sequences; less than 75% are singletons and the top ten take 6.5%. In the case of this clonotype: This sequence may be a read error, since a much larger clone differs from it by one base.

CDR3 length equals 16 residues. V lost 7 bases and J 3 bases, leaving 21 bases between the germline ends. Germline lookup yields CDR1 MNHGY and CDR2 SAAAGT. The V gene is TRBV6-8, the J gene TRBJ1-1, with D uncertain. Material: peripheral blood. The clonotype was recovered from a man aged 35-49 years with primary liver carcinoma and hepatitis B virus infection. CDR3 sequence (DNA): TGTGCCAGCATGCGGCAGCGAGAGAATGCCTACACTGAAGCTTTCTTT. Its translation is CASMRQRENAYTEAFF.